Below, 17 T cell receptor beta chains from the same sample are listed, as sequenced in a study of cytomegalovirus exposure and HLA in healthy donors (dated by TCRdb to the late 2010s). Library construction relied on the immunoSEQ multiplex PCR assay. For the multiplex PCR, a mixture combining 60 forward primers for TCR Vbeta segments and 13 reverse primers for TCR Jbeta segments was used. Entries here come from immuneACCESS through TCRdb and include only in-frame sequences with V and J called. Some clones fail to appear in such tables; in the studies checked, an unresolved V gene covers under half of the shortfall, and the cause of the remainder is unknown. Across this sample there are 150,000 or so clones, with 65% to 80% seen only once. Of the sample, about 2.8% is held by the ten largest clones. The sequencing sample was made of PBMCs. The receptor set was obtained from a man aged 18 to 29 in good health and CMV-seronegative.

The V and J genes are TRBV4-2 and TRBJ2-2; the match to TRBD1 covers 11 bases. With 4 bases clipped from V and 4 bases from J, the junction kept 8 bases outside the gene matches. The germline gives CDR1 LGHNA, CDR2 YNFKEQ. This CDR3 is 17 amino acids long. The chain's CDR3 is CASSPSDRGQGTGELFF. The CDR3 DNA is TGTGCCAGCAGCCCATCGGACAGGGGGCAGGGCACCGGGGAGCTGTTTTTT.

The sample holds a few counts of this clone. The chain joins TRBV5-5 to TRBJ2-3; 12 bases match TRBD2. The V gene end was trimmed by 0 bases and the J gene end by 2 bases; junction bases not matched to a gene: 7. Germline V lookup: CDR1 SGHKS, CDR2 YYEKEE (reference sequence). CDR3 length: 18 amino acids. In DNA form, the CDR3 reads TGTGCCAGCAGCTTGGGGGCTAGCGGGGGGGCCTACACAGATACGCAGTATTTT. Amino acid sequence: CASSLGASGGAYTDTQYF. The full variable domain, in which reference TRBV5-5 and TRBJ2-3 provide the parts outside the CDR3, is DAGVTQSPTHLIKTRGQQVTLRCSPISGHKSVSWYQQVLGQGPQFIFQYYEKEERGRGNFPDRFSARQFPNYSSELNVNALLLGDSALYLCASSLGASGGAYTDTQYFGPGTRLTVL.

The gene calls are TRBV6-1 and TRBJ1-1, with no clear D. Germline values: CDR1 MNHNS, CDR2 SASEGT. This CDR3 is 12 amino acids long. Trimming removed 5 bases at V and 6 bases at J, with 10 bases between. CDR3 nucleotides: TGTGCCAGCAGTAGTAGGAGCGCTGAAGCTTTCTTT. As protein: CASSSRSAEAFF.

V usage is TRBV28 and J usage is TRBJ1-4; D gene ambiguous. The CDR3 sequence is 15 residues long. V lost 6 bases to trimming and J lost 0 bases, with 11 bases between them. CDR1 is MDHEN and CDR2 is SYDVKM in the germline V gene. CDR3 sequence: CASSQGGTTNEKLFF. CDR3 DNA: TGTGCCAGCAGCCAAGGCGGGACAACTAATGAAAAACTGTTTTTT.

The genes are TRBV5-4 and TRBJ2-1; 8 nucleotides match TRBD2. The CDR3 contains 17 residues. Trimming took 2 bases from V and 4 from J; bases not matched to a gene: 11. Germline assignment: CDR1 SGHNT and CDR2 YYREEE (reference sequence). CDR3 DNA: TGTGCCAGCAGCTTTGGCTTCACGGGGGGGCTTTACAATGAGCAGTTCTTC. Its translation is CASSFGFTGGLYNEQFF.

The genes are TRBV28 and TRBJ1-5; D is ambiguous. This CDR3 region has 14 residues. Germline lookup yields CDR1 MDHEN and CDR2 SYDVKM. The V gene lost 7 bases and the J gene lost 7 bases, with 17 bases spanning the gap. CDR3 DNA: TGTGCCAGCAACGTGTGGGCCGGCGACCAGCCCCAGCATTTT. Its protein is CASNVWAGDQPQHF.

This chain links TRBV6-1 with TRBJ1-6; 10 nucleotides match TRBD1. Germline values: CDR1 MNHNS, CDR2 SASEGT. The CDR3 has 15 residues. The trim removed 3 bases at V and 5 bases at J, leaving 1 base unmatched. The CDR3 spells CASSDGQGDNSPLHF. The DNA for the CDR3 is TGTGCCAGCAGTGATGGACAGGGGGATAATTCACCCCTCCACTTT.

CDR3 DNA: TGTGCCAGCAGCTTAGAAGGTAGCGGGGGGACCACAGATACGCAGTATTTT. It encodes CASSLEGSGGTTDTQYF. The chain combines TRBV7-6 with TRBJ2-3; TRBD2 agrees at 10 bases. Germline lookup yields CDR1 SGHVS and CDR2 FNYEAQ. The CDR3 sequence is 17 residues long. The trim removed 1 base at V and 2 bases at J, leaving 6 bases unmatched.

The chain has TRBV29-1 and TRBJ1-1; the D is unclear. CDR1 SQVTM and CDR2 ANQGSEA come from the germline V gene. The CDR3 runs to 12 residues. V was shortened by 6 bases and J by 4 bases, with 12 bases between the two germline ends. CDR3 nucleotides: TGCAGCGTGGGCCCACCGAGCACTGAAGCTTTCTTT. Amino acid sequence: CSVGPPSTEAFF. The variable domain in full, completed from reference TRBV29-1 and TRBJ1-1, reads SAVISQKPSRDICQRGTSLTIQCQVDSQVTMMFWYRQQPGQSLTLIATANQGSEATYESGFVIDKFPISRPNLTFSTLTVSNMSPEDSSIYLCSVGPPSTEAFFGQGTRLTVV.

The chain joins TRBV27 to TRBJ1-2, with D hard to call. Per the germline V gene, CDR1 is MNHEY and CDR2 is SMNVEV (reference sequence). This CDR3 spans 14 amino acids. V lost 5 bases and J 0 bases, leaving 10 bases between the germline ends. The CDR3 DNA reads TGTGCCAGCAGTCGTTACGGTGCTAACTATGGCTACACCTTC. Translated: CASSRYGANYGYTF.

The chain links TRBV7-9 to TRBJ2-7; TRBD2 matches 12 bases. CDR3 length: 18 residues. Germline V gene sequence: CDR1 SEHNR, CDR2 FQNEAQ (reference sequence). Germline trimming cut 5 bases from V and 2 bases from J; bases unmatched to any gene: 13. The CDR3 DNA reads TGTGCCAGCAGCGGTCGGACTAGCGGGGAACGCGATACCTACGAGCAGTACTTC. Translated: CASSGRTSGERDTYEQYF.

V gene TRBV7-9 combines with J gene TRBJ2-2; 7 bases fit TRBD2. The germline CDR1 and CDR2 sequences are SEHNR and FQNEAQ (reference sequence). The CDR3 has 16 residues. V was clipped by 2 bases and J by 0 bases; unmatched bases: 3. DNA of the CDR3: TGTGCCAGCAGCTTAAGGGCGGGAGCGAACACCGGGGAGCTGTTTTTT. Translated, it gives CASSLRAGANTGELFF.

The CDR3 is CASSFRAGAMNTEAFF. The DNA for the CDR3 is TGTGCCAGCAGTTTTCGGGCAGGGGCTATGAACACTGAAGCTTTCTTT. The chain couples TRBV28 to TRBJ1-1; TRBD1 is a possible D gene (6 bases). The CDR3 covers 16 residues. Trimming pared 3 bases from V and 0 bases from J, leaving 14 bases between. Germline CDR1 MDHEN, CDR2 SYDVKM.

CDR3 bases: TGTGCCAGCAGTGAAATGGACAGAGCAGGATCCTACGAGCAGTACTTC. Its translation: CASSEMDRAGSYEQYF. This chain links TRBV25-1 with TRBJ2-7; D is possibly TRBD1 (6 bases). V gave up 2 bases and J gave up 1 base, with 15 bases separating them. CDR1 and CDR2 from the germline V gene are MGHDK and SYGVNS. This CDR3 comprises 16 residues.

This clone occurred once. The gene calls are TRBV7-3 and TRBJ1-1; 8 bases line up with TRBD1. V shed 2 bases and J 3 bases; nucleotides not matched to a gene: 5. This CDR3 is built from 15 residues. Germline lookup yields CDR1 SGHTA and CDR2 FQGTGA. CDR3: CASSLQGALDTEAFF. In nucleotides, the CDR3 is TGTGCCAGCAGCTTACAGGGGGCTTTGGACACTGAAGCTTTCTTT.

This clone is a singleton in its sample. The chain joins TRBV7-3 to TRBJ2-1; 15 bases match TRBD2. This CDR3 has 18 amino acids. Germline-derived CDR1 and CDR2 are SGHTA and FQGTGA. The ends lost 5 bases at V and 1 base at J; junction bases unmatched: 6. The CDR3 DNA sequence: TGTGCCAGCAGCCCCGGGACTAGCGGGGGGCTGTCCTACAATGAGCAGTTCTTC. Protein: CASSPGTSGGLSYNEQFF.

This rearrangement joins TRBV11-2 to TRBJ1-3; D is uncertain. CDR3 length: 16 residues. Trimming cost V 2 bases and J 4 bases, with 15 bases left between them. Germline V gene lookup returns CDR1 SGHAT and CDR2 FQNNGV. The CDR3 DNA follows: TGTGCCAGCAGCTTACTTATTGGCGGTCGGGGAAACACCATATATTTT. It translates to CASSLLIGGRGNTIYF. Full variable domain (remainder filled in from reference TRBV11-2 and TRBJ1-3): EAGVAQSPRYKIIEKRQSVAFWCNPISGHATLYWYQQILGQGPKLLIQFQNNGVVDDSQLPKDRFSAERLKGVDSTLKIQPAKLEDSAVYLCASSLLIGGRGNTIYFGEGSWLTVV.